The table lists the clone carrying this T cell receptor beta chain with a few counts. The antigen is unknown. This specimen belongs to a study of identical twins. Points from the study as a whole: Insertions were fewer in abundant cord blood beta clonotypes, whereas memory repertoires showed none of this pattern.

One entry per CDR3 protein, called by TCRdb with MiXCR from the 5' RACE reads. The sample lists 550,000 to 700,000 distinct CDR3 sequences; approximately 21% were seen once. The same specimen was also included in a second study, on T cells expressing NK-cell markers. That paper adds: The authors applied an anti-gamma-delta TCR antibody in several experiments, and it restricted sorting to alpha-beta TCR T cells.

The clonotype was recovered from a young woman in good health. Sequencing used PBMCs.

DNA of the CDR3: TGCAGTGCTTGCCCGACTAGCGGATACACAGATACGCAGTATTTT. This sequence encodes CSACPTSGYTDTQYF. The chain is built from TRBV20-1 and TRBJ2-3; TRBD2 agrees at 9 bases. This CDR3 region has 15 residues. Per germline, CDR1 DFQATT and CDR2 SNEGSKA (reference sequence). Trimming took 5 bases from V and 2 from J; bases not matched to a gene: 8.